This entry lists 16 T cell receptor beta chains sequenced from one sample in a study of siplizumab effects on memory and regulatory T cells. Produced via immunoSEQ multiplex PCR; TCRdb's table is partial and in-frame only. This sample yields 85,000 to 130,000 clones, of which over 85% are seen a single time; 0.55% to 0.8% belongs to the top ten. Material: Tregs sorted from blood. These receptors were obtained from a human donor in good health.

The chain couples TRBV6-1 to TRBJ2-7; unclear D gene. This CDR3 has 13 residues. V was cut by 2 bases and J by 2 bases, with 7 bases left in between. Germline V gives CDR1 MNHNS, CDR2 SASEGT. The CDR3: CASSEISPYEQYF. The CDR3 nucleotides read TGTGCCAGCAGTGAAATTAGTCCCTACGAGCAGTACTTC.

The rearrangement uses TRBV6-6 and TRBJ2-7, with D maybe TRBD1 (6 bases). The CDR3 is made up of 11 amino acids. From germline, CDR1 is MNHNY and CDR2 SVGAGI (reference sequence). V lost 7 bases to trimming and J lost 6 bases, with 10 bases between them. This CDR3 reads CASKNRAEQYF. DNA for the CDR3: TGTGCCAGCAAGAACAGGGCCGAGCAGTACTTC.

The V gene is TRBV28, the J gene TRBJ2-3, with D possibly being TRBD2 (7 bases). V lost 5 bases, J lost 3 bases, and 21 bases lay in between. CDR3 length equals 17 residues. Germline loops: CDR1 MDHEN, CDR2 SYDVKM. The CDR3 bases are TGTGCCAGCAGTCCCCGAGTGGGGGGGGCCCTTACAGATACGCAGTATTTT. It specifies CASSPRVGGALTDTQYF.

This clone has a single count. This rearrangement joins TRBV7-9 to TRBJ2-1; possible D gene TRBD1, 6 bases. This CDR3 has 13 amino acids. The ends were cut back, 5 bases at V and 6 bases at J, with 11 bases in the middle. The germline CDR1 and CDR2 sequences are SEHNR and FQNEAQ (reference sequence). The CDR3 DNA follows: TGTGCCAGCAGCGCCCGAGGGGGCAATGAGCAGTTCTTC. Translated: CASSARGGNEQFF.

The V call is TRBV19, the J call TRBJ2-3, with 9 bases that match TRBD1. The CDR3 runs to 14 residues. Germline-derived CDR1 and CDR2 are LNHDA and SQIVND (reference sequence). Losses at the gene ends were 4 bases for V and 4 bases for J; bases not matched to a gene: 3. The CDR3 sequence: CASSTTGGPDTQYF. For the CDR3, the DNA is TGTGCCAGTAGTACAACAGGGGGCCCAGATACGCAGTATTTT.

The CDR3: CASSSYPGTNYGYTF. The CDR3 DNA sequence: TGTGCCAGCAGCTCCTACCCGGGTACTAACTATGGCTACACCTTC. V usage is TRBV7-9 and J usage is TRBJ1-2; no clear D gene. Trimming removed 4 bases at V and 0 bases at J, with 12 bases between. Germline V lookup: CDR1 SEHNR, CDR2 FQNEAQ (reference sequence). The CDR3 extends over 15 amino acids.

This chain uses TRBV19 with TRBJ2-1; 7 bases agree with TRBD2. This CDR3 region has 16 residues. After removal of 7 bases from V and 8 bases from J, the junction contained 17 bases not matched to a gene. CDR1 is LNHDA, CDR2 SQIVND, per germline (reference sequence). CDR3: CASTSSGGTYSYEQFF. CDR3 in DNA: TGTGCCAGTACCAGCTCCGGGGGGACTTACTCCTATGAGCAGTTCTTC.

This clone was detected once. The gene calls are TRBV25-1 and TRBJ2-7; D remains unclear. This CDR3 comprises 12 residues. With 5 bases removed from V and 6 bases from J, the gap between germline ends came to 11 bases. Per the germline V gene, CDR1 is MGHDK and CDR2 is SYGVNS. The CDR3 DNA sequence: TGTGCCAGCAGTCAAGCTGGGGTCGAGCAGTACTTC. The encoded protein is CASSQAGVEQYF.

The V gene is TRBV25-1, the J gene TRBJ1-2; possibly TRBD1 for D (5 bases). The CDR3 loop spans 12 amino acids. Germline-derived CDR1 and CDR2 are MGHDK and SYGVNS. V gave up 4 bases and J gave up 4 bases, with 7 bases separating them. The CDR3 sequence: CASSGQSYGYTF. Written as DNA, the CDR3 is TGTGCCAGCAGTGGACAGTCCTATGGCTACACCTTC.

The chain links TRBV19 to TRBJ2-2; D ambiguous. The CDR3 is made up of 13 amino acids. V was trimmed by 5 bases and J by 2 bases, leaving 6 bases between them. The germline gives CDR1 LNHDA, CDR2 SQIVND (reference sequence). The CDR3: CASSAANTGELFF. The CDR3 DNA sequence: TGTGCCAGTAGTGCGGCTAACACCGGGGAGCTGTTTTTT.

This rearrangement joins TRBV2 to TRBJ1-5; D is undetermined. Looked up from germline, CDR1 is SNHLY and CDR2 is FYNNEI. V shed 7 bases and J shed 1 base, with 8 bases lying between them. This CDR3 has 13 residues. The CDR3 DNA sequence: TGTGCCAGCATTCCGGGAAGCAATCAGCCCCAGCATTTT. Amino acids: CASIPGSNQPQHF.

The gene calls are TRBV7-9 and TRBJ2-7; D uncertain. The germline V gene has CDR1 SEHNR and CDR2 FQNEAQ (reference sequence). The CDR3 is made up of 11 amino acids. Trimming stripped 5 bases from V and 2 bases from J, with 4 bases between. CDR3 DNA: TGTGCCAGCAGCGCAACCTACGAGCAGTACTTC. Translating gives CASSATYEQYF.

CDR3 DNA sequence: TGTGCCAGCAGCCTACACAATGAGCAGTTCTTC. Amino acid sequence: CASSLHNEQFF. The V gene is TRBV9, the J gene TRBJ2-1; no clear D. The germline V and J ends were trimmed by 4 bases and 5 bases, with 4 bases remaining between them. Germline loops: CDR1 SGDLS, CDR2 YYNGEE. CDR3 length: 11 residues. Filled out from reference TRBV9 and TRBJ2-1, the complete variable domain reads DSGVTQTPKHLITATGQRVTLRCSPRSGDLSVYWYQQSLDQGLQFLIQYYNGEERAKGNILERFSAQQFPDLHSELNLSSLELGDSALYFCASSLHNEQFFGPGTRLTVL.

This chain connects TRBV2 to TRBJ1-5; D might be TRBD1 (6 bases). The CDR3 totals 18 residues. Germline values: CDR1 SNHLY, CDR2 FYNNEI. The germline V and J ends were trimmed by 4 bases and 7 bases, with 26 bases remaining between them. CDR3 region: CASSGATGNPDHRQPQHF. For the CDR3, the DNA is TGTGCCAGCAGTGGAGCCACAGGGAATCCCGACCACAGGCAGCCCCAGCATTTT.

The genes are TRBV6-5 and TRBJ2-5, with 7 bases that match TRBD2. The J segment lost 4 bases and the V segment lost 4 bases, leaving 3 bases of the junction unmatched. This CDR3 has 13 amino acids. CDR1 and CDR2 from the germline V gene are MNHEY and SVGAGI. CDR3 DNA: TGTGCCAGCAGTTCCCCGGGAGGAGAGACCCAGTACTTC. It encodes CASSSPGGETQYF.

The rearrangement joins TRBV11-3 to TRBJ1-1; D may be TRBD1 (5 bases). CDR1 and CDR2 from the germline V gene are SGHNT and YENEEA. CDR3 length equals 14 residues. V shed 7 bases and J shed 12 bases, with 24 bases lying between them. Written as DNA, the CDR3 is TGTGCCAGCACCTCTGCCCGGCCAGGGAGCGCGACTTTCTTT. Its protein is CASTSARPGSATFF.